The 9 T cell receptor beta chains listed next were all sequenced from one sample in a study of beta chain features in type 1 diabetes. Broader study findings: Moderate yet significant TCRB CDR3 shortening was seen in Type 1 diabetes patients in all four CD4+ subsets.

Isolated RNA was reverse transcribed in full, so expressed TCRB transcripts were sequenced. The data were produced by immunoSEQ multiplex PCR, yet TCRdb's version contains in-frame clones alone and is incomplete. The sample shows approximately 120,000 clones, 17% of them seen only once. No cognate antigen is known for these TCRs. The source material was central memory CD4+ T cells from blood. These receptors came from a man younger than 35 with type 1 diabetes.

The CDR3 loop is CASSLDPGSYEQYF. For the CDR3, the DNA is TGTGCCAGCAGCTTAGATCCGGGTTCCTACGAGCAGTACTTC. The chain employs TRBV7-8 and TRBJ2-7; D gene uncertain. CDR3 size: 14 residues. Per germline, CDR1 SGHVS and CDR2 FQNEAQ. V was shortened by 1 base and J by 1 base, with 8 bases between the two germline ends.

The rearrangement links TRBV5-1 to TRBJ2-3, with D perhaps TRBD1 (6 bases). The germline V gene encodes CDR1 SGHRS and CDR2 YFSETQ. The CDR3 loop spans 14 amino acids. The CDR3 sequence: CATRAGEITDTQYF. The CDR3 coding sequence is TGCGCGACCCGCGCAGGGGAAATCACAGATACGCAGTATTTT.

The chain couples TRBV7-2 to TRBJ2-3; D may correspond to TRBD1 or TRBD2 (5 bases each). V gave up 7 bases and J gave up 2 bases, with 13 bases separating them. Germline lookup yields CDR1 SGHTA and CDR2 FQGNSA. CDR3 length: 14 residues. This CDR3 reads CASTRGRNTDTQYF. For the CDR3, the DNA is TGTGCCAGCACCCGGGGACGGAACACAGATACGCAGTATTTT.

V and J are TRBV7-2 and TRBJ2-1, with unresolved D. V was shortened by 5 bases and J by 1 base, with 21 bases between the two germline ends. Germline V gene sequence: CDR1 SGHTA, CDR2 FQGNSA. The CDR3 totals 18 residues. The CDR3 DNA is TGTGCCAGCAGCGGCCCGACTGGTAGATTTTATTCCTACAATGAGCAGTTCTTC. Amino acids: CASSGPTGRFYSYNEQFF.

This chain uses TRBV29-1 with TRBJ2-1; 12 positions match TRBD1. The CDR3 spans 13 residues. The ends lost 7 bases at V and 8 bases at J; junction bases unmatched: 6. Germline V lookup: CDR1 SQVTM, CDR2 ANQGSEA. This CDR3 reads CSGGTGGWDEQFF. CDR3 sequence (DNA): TGCAGCGGGGGGACAGGGGGCTGGGATGAGCAGTTCTTC.

The rearrangement joins TRBV28 to TRBJ1-4; a weak D match, TRBD1 (5 bases). Germline values: CDR1 MDHEN, CDR2 SYDVKM. The CDR3 is 13 amino acids. With 8 bases removed from V and 7 bases from J, the gap between germline ends came to 14 bases. In DNA, the CDR3 is TGTGCCAGCTTGGGGTCCGGGGGTGAAAAACTGTTTTTT. Amino acids: CASLGSGGEKLFF.

In this sample, this clone turned up a few times. The rearrangement uses TRBV28 and TRBJ1-2; 7 nucleotides agree with TRBD1. CDR1 and CDR2 from the germline V gene are MDHEN and SYDVKM. The V gene end was trimmed by 4 bases and the J gene end by 6 bases; junction bases not matched to a gene: 11. CDR3 length: 15 residues. The CDR3 DNA reads as TGTGCCAGCAGTTCCCAGGGGGAGGGACACCATGGCTACACCTTC. It encodes CASSSQGEGHHGYTF.

A few counts support this clone. The V gene is TRBV11-2, the J gene TRBJ2-1; D unclear. Trimming pared 0 bases from V and 0 bases from J, leaving 9 bases between. From germline, CDR1 is SGHAT and CDR2 FQNNGV. This CDR3 spans 16 amino acids. CDR3 sequence (DNA): TGTGCCAGCAGCTTAGAAGTTGGCGGCTCCTACAATGAGCAGTTCTTC. Protein: CASSLEVGGSYNEQFF.

A single count supports this clone. V is TRBV6-5 and J is TRBJ2-5, with D uncertain. The V end was cut by 6 bases, the J end by 4 bases, with 9 bases between. The CDR3 runs to 12 residues. Per the germline V gene, CDR1 is MNHEY and CDR2 is SVGAGI. CDR3 sequence (DNA): TGTGCCAGCAGCAGAGGCCTAGAGACCCAGTACTTC. Its translation: CASSRGLETQYF.